What follows are 10 T cell receptor beta chains derived from one specimen sequenced in a study of blood T cells in healthy people across ages. A second PCR, run for roughly 7 to 12 cycles, used a sample-barcoded 5' primer plus a J-beta primer mix. TCRdb called the 5' RACE reads again in MiXCR, with one record for every CDR3 protein. The sample lists approximately 810,000 distinct CDR3 sequences, around 34% occurring once. What was sequenced was blood. These receptor sequences come from a man younger than 30 in good health.

This clonotype showed up just a few times. One end of the junction does not line up with germline, which may come from a read error. The chain combines TRBV7-9 with TRBJ1-1, with a possible D match to TRBD1 (5 bases). The CDR3 extends over 12 amino acids. Germline lookup yields CDR1 SEHNR and CDR2 FQNEAQ (reference sequence). CDR3 loop: CAGSLVRAEAFF. The CDR3 DNA sequence: TGTGCCGGCAGCTTAGTCAGGGCTGAAGCTTTCTTT.

The V call is TRBV4-3, the J call TRBJ2-2; TRBD1 aligns across 7 bases. The CDR3 has 14 residues. The J segment lost 6 bases and the V segment lost 4 bases, leaving 5 bases of the junction unmatched. CDR1 and CDR2 (germline): LGHNA, YSLEER. The CDR3 coding sequence is TGCGCCAGCAGCCTAACAGGGGTCGCCGGGGAGCTGTTTTTT. Its protein is CASSLTGVAGELFF.

On this clonotype: This sequence may be a read error, since a much larger clone differs from it by one base. The CDR3 loop is CASRPDRGTYNEQYF. CDR3 DNA sequence: TGCGCCAGCAGACCTGACAGGGGGACGTACAATGAGCAGTACTTC. The V and J genes are TRBV5-1 and TRBJ2-1; 9 nucleotides match TRBD1. TRBJ2-7 explains the end of the DNA better; the J call may be wrong. The CDR3 sequence is 15 residues long. Germline loops: CDR1 SGHRS, CDR2 YFSETQ.

To note about this clonotype: Being one base from a much bigger clone, this may be a read error. The chain recombines TRBV20-1 with TRBJ2-3; D is ambiguous. The CDR3 length is 15 residues. The V end lost 5 bases, the J end lost 2 bases, and 17 bases lay between the germline ends. CDR1 DFQATT and CDR2 SNEGSKA come from the germline V gene (reference sequence). The CDR3: CSAPPFHTNTDTQYF. The CDR3 DNA sequence: TGCAGTGCTCCGCCCTTCCACACGAACACAGATACGCAGTATTTT.

This clonotype was observed a few times. This chain connects TRBV7-2 to TRBJ1-1, with TRBD1 matching 9 bases. The CDR3 has 15 amino acids. Germline CDR1 SGHTA, CDR2 FQGNSA. V was clipped by 5 bases and J by 4 bases; unmatched bases: 8. Here the CDR3 DNA reads TGTGCCAGCAGCCCAGCCGGGACAGGGACCACTGAAGCTTTCTTT. This translates into CASSPAGTGTTEAFF.

This rearrangement joins TRBV6-6 to TRBJ1-1, with D possibly TRBD1 on 6 matching bases. This CDR3 region has 14 residues. Looked up from germline, CDR1 is MNHNY and CDR2 is SVGAGI (reference sequence). V was cut by 8 bases and J by 8 bases, with 21 bases left in between. The CDR3 reads CASGELRGTGEAFF. The CDR3 DNA sequence: TGTGCCAGCGGGGAGTTAAGGGGCACAGGGGAAGCTTTCTTT.

This clonotype was observed a handful of times. The chain recombines TRBV28 with TRBJ1-4; D unclear. Trimming shortened V by 10 bases and J by 0 bases, and 12 bases separated the two germline ends. CDR3 length: 14 residues. The germline gives CDR1 MDHEN, CDR2 SYDVKM. CDR3 sequence: CATDPSATNEKLFF. The CDR3 DNA follows: TGTGCCACCGACCCCAGTGCAACTAATGAAAAACTGTTTTTT.

This rearrangement joins TRBV6-2 or TRBV6-3 to TRBJ1-5, with D unresolved. CDR1 MNHEY and CDR2 SVGEGT come from the germline V gene. Trimming took off 2 bases at V and 1 base at J, with 15 bases between the two ends. The CDR3 is 17 amino acids. The CDR3 nucleotides read TGTGCCAGCAGTTACCGGACCAGGCAGTTAAGCAATCAGCCCCAGCATTTT. Its translation: CASSYRTRQLSNQPQHF.

The chain couples TRBV10-3 to TRBJ1-2; the D is unclear. Germline V gives CDR1 ENHRY, CDR2 SYGVKD. CDR3 length equals 14 residues. Deletions cut 3 bases from V and 6 bases from J, with 14 bases between. As DNA, the CDR3 is TGTGCCATCAGTGACTGGCCGGATGGGGATGGCTACACCTTC. This codes for CAISDWPDGDGYTF.

This chain connects TRBV4-2 to TRBJ1-1, with a possible D match to TRBD1 (5 bases). The germline CDR1 and CDR2 sequences are LGHNA and YNFKEQ. Deletions cut 0 bases from V and 0 bases from J, with 11 bases between. The CDR3 runs to 16 residues. CDR3 loop: CASSQDKQALNTEAFF. In nucleotides, the CDR3 is TGTGCCAGCAGCCAAGATAAACAGGCTCTGAACACTGAAGCTTTCTTT.